The present T cell receptor beta chain was sequenced within a study of cytomegalovirus exposure and HLA in healthy donors. Trimming took off 3 bases at V and 7 bases at J, with 9 bases between the two ends. Germline assignment: CDR1 SEHNR and CDR2 FQNEAQ (reference sequence). CDR3 length: 13 amino acids. Researchers ran the PCR with 60 Vbeta and 13 Jbeta primers. Libraries were prepared by immunoSEQ multiplex PCR; TCRdb keeps only in-frame clonotypes and omits some of them. The sample carries 150,000 to 200,000 clones, 82% recorded once. Of note for this clone: Its antigen is currently unknown.

Whole-study findings and limits: HLA alleles showed associations with about 17,000 TCR beta sequences in a later analysis, at a 0.05 false discovery rate. With high specificity and sensitivity, the classifier reportedly diagnosed cytomegalovirus status.

Sequences were obtained from PBMCs. V is TRBV7-9 and J is TRBJ2-2, with D maybe TRBD2 (5 bases). This sequence was found in a man aged 35 to 55 in good health and CMV-seronegative. In nucleotides, the CDR3 is TGTGCCAGCAGCTTTGTGGAGGTCGGGGAGCTGTTTTTT. Protein sequence: CASSFVEVGELFF.